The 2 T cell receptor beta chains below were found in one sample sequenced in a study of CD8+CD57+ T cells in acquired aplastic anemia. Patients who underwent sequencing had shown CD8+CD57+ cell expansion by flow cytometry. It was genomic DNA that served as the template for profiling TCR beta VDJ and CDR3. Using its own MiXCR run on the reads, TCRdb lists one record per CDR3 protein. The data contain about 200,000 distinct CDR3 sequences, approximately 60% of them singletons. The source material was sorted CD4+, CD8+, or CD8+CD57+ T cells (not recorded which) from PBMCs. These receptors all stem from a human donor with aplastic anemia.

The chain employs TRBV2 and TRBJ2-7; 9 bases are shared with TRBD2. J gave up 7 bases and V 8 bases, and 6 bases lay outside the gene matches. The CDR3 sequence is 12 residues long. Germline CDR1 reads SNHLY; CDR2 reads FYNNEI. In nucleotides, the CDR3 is TGTGCCAGCGGCGGGAGGGCCGGAGAGCAGTACTTC. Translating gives CASGGRAGEQYF.

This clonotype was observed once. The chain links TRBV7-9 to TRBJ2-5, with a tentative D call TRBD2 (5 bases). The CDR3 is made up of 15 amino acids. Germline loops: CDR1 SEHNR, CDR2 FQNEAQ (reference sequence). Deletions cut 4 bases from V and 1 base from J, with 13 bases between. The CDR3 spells CASSSGLPIQETQYF. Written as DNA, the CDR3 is TGTGCCAGCAGCTCAGGACTGCCGATCCAAGAGACCCAGTACTTC.